This TCR beta chain stems from a study of cytomegalovirus exposure and HLA in healthy donors. Study background: In a previous analysis, 110 million or so unique TCR beta sequences were found from roughly 180 million T cells. Points from the study as a whole: About 87% or about 30% of the time was how often most TCR beta V segments were productive, according to an earlier analysis.

PCR employed 60 Vbeta and 13 Jbeta primers. Produced via immunoSEQ multiplex PCR; TCRdb's table is partial and in-frame only. The table has under 250,000 clones, about 79% seen once. V lost 2 bases, J lost 4 bases, and 7 bases stayed unmatched. Germline V gene lookup returns CDR1 KGHSH and CDR2 LQKENI. There are 15 residues in the CDR3. A remark on this clone: The antigen is unknown.

Sequencing was performed on PBMCs. The chain carries TRBV18 and TRBJ1-2; 7 bases align to TRBD1. The sequence derives from a male donor in good health and CMV-seronegative. The CDR3 region is CASSPTGEATYGYTF. The CDR3 DNA sequence: TGTGCCAGCTCACCAACAGGGGAGGCGACCTATGGCTACACCTTC.